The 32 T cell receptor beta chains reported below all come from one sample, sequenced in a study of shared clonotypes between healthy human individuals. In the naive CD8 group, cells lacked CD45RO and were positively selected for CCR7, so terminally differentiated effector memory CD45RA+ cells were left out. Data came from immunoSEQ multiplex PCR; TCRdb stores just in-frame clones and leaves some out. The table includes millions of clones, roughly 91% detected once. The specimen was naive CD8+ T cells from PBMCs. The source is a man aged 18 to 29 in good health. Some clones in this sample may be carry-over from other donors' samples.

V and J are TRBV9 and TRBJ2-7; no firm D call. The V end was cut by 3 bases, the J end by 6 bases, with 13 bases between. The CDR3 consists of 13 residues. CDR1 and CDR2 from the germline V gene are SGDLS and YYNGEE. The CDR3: CASSASDPREQYF. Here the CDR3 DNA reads TGTGCCAGCAGCGCCTCGGACCCCCGCGAGCAGTACTTC.

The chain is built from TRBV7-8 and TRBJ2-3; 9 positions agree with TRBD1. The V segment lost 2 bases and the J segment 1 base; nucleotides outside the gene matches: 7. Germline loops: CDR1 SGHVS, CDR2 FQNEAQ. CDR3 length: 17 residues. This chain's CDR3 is CASSLPIRDRGTDTQYF. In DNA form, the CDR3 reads TGTGCCAGCAGCTTACCAATCCGGGACAGGGGCACAGATACGCAGTATTTT.

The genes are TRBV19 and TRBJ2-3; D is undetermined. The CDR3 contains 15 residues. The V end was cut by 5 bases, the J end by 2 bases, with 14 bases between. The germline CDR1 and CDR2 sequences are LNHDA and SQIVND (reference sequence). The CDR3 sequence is CASSSRHTYTDTQYF. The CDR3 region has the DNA TGTGCCAGTAGTTCGCGACACACATACACAGATACGCAGTATTTT.

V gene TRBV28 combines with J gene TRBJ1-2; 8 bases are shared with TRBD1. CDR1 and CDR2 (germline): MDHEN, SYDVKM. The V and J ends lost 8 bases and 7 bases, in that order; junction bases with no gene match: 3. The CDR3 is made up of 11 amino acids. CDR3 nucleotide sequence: TGTGCCAGCGACAGGGGAGGTGGCTACACCTTC. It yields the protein CASDRGGGYTF.

This CDR3 reads CASSSLYEQYF. The CDR3 DNA follows: TGTGCCAGCAGTTCCCTTTACGAGCAGTACTTC. The chain uses TRBV6-5 and TRBJ2-7; no clear D gene. This CDR3 has 11 amino acids. With 4 bases removed from V and 4 bases from J, the gap between germline ends came to 5 bases. From germline, CDR1 is MNHEY and CDR2 SVGAGI.

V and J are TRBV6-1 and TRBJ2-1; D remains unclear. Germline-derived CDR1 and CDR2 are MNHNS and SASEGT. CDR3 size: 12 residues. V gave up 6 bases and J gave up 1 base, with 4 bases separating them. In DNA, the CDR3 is TGTGCCAGCAGATGGTCCTACAATGAGCAGTTCTTC. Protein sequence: CASRWSYNEQFF.

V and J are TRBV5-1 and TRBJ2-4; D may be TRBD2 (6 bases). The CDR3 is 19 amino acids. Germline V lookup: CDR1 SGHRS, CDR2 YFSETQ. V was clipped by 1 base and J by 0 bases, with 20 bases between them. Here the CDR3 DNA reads TGCGCCAGCAGCTTGTATCGGTCGCCGGGGGAGGAAGCCAAAAACATTCAGTACTTC. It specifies CASSLYRSPGEEAKNIQYF.

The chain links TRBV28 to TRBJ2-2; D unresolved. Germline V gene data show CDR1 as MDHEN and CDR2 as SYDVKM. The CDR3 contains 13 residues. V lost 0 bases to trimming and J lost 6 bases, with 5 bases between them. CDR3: CASSLWGSGELFF. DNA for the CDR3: TGTGCCAGCAGTTTATGGGGGTCCGGGGAGCTGTTTTTT.

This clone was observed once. The CDR3 loop is CASSKQALMYEQYF. The DNA of the CDR3 is TGTGCCAGTAGTAAACAGGCGCTTATGTACGAGCAGTACTTC. The chain recombines TRBV19 with TRBJ2-7; D perhaps matches TRBD1 (5 bases). With 4 bases removed from V and 4 bases from J, the gap between germline ends came to 14 bases. CDR3 size: 14 residues. Per the germline V gene, CDR1 is LNHDA and CDR2 is SQIVND (reference sequence).

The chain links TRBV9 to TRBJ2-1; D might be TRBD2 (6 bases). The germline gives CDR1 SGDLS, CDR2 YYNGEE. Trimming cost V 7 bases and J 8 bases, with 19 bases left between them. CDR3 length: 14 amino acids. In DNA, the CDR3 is TGTGCCAGCGGGCACGGCGGGATGGGCGATGAGCAGTTCTTC. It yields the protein CASGHGGMGDEQFF.

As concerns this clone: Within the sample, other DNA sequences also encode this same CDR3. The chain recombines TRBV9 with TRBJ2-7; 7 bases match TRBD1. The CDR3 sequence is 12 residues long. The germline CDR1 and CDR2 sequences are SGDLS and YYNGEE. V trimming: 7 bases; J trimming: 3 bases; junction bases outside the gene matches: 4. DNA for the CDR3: TGTGCCAGCTCTCCAGGGGGCTACGAGCAGTACTTC. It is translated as CASSPGGYEQYF.

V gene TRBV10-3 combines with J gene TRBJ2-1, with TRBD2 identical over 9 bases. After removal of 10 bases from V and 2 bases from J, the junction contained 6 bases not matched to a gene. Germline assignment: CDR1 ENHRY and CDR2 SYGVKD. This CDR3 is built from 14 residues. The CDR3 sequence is CATRLAATYNEQFF. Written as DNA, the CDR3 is TGTGCCACGAGACTAGCGGCAACCTACAATGAGCAGTTCTTC.

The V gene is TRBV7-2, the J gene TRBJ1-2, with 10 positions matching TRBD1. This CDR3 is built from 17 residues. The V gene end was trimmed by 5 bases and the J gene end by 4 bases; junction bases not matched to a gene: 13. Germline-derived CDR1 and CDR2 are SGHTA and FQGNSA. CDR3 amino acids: CASSPRQGAFVVYGYTF. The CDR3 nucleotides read TGTGCCAGCAGCCCAAGACAGGGGGCATTCGTGGTCTATGGCTACACCTTC.

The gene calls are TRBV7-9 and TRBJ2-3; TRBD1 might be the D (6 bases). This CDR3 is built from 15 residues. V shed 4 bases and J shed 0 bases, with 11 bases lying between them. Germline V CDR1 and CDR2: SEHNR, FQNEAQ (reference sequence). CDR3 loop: CASSSRQESTDTQYF. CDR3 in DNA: TGTGCCAGCAGCTCCCGACAGGAAAGCACAGATACGCAGTATTTT.

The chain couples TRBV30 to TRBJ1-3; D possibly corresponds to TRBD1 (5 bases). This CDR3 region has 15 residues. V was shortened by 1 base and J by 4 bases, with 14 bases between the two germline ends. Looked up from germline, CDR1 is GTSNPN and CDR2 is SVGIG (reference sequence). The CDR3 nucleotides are TGTGCCTGGAGTGACCCGCCAGGGTACGGAAACACCATATATTTT. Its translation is CAWSDPPGYGNTIYF.

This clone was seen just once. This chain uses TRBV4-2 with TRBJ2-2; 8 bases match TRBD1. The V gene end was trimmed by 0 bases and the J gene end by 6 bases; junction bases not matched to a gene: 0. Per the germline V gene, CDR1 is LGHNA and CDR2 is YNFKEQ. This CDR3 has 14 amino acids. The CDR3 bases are TGTGCCAGCAGCCAAGAACAGGGGGCCGGGGAGCTGTTTTTT. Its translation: CASSQEQGAGELFF.

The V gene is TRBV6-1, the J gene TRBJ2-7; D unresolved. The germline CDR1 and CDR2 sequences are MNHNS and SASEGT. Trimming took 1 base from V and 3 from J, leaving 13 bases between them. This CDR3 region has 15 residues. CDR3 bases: TGTGCCAGCAGTGAAGGGACCCCGATACTCTACGAGCAGTACTTC. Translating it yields CASSEGTPILYEQYF.

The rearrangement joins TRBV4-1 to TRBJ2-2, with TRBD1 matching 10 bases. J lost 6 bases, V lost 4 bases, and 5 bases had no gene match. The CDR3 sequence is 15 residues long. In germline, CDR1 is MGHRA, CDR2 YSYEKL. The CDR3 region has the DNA TGCGCCAGCAGCCGGGGACAGGGGATCCCCGGGGAGCTGTTTTTT. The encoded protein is CASSRGQGIPGELFF.

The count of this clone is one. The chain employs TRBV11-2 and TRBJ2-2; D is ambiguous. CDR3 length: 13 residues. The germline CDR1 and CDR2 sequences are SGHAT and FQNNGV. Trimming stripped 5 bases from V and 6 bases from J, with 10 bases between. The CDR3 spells CASSHTAPGELFF. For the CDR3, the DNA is TGTGCCAGCAGCCACACAGCCCCCGGGGAGCTGTTTTTT.

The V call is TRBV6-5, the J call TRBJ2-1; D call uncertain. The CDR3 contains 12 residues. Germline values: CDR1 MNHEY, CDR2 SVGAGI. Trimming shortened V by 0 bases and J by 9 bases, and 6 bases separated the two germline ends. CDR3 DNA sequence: TGTGCCAGCAGTTACTCGAATACTGAGCAGTTCTTC. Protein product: CASSYSNTEQFF.

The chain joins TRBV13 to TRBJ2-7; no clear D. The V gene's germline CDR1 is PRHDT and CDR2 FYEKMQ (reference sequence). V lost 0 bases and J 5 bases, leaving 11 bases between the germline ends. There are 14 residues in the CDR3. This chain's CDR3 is CASSLGESADEQYF. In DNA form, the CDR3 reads TGTGCCAGCAGCTTAGGTGAGTCTGCCGACGAGCAGTACTTC.

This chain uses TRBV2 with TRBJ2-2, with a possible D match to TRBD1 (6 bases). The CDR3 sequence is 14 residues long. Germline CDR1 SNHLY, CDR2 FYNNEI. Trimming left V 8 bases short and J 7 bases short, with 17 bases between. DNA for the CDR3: TGTGCCAGCGGGGGCACAGGGCTGGACGGGGAGCTGTTTTTT. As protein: CASGGTGLDGELFF.

Written as DNA, the CDR3 is TGTGCCAGCAGTATGGGGGGGGGAGTCGGGCGCACTGAAGCTTTCTTT. This gives the protein CASSMGGGVGRTEAFF. The chain joins TRBV27 to TRBJ1-1; weak D call: TRBD1 (5 bases). Germline V lookup: CDR1 MNHEY, CDR2 SMNVEV (reference sequence). V lost 5 bases to trimming and J lost 4 bases, with 20 bases between them. The length of the CDR3 is 16 residues.

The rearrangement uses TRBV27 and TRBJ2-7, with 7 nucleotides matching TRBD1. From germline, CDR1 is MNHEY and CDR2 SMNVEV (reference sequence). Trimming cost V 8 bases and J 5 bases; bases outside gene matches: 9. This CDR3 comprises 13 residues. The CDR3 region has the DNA TGTGCCAGCCGGAGGACAGGAGTAAACGAGCAGTACTTC. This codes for CASRRTGVNEQYF.

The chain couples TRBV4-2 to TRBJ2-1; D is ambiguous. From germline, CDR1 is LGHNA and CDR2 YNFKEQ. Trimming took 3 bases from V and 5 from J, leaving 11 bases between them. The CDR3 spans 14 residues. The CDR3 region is CASSHQDLHNEQFF. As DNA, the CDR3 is TGTGCCAGCAGCCACCAGGACCTGCACAATGAGCAGTTCTTC.

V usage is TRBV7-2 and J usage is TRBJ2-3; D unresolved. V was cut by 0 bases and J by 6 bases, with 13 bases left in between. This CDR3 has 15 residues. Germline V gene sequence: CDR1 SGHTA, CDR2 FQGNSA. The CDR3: CASSLASTQLDTQYF. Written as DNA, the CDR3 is TGTGCCAGCAGCTTAGCCTCGACTCAGCTGGATACGCAGTATTTT.

CDR3 nucleotide sequence: TGTGCCAGCAGTTTGGTCGGGACTAGCGGGAGATTAGATACGCAGTATTTT. Its translation is CASSLVGTSGRLDTQYF. The chain has TRBV27 and TRBJ2-3, with 14 bases aligning to TRBD2. This CDR3 contains 17 residues. Per germline, CDR1 MNHEY and CDR2 SMNVEV (reference sequence). V trimming: 3 bases; J trimming: 5 bases; junction bases outside the gene matches: 7.

CDR3 coding DNA: TGTGCCAGCACGCGGGAGGCTGCCTACAATGAGCAGTTCTTC. Protein sequence: CASTREAAYNEQFF. The chain couples TRBV28 to TRBJ2-1, with 8 bases lining up with TRBD2. With 7 bases clipped from V and 2 bases from J, the junction kept 4 bases outside the gene matches. Germline-derived CDR1 and CDR2 are MDHEN and SYDVKM. This CDR3 has 14 amino acids.

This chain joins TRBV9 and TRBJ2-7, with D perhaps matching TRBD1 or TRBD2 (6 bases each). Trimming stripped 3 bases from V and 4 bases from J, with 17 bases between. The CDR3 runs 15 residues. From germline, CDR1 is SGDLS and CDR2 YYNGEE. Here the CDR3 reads CASSARGTLPYEQYF. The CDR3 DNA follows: TGTGCCAGCAGCGCACGCGGGACATTGCCGTACGAGCAGTACTTC.

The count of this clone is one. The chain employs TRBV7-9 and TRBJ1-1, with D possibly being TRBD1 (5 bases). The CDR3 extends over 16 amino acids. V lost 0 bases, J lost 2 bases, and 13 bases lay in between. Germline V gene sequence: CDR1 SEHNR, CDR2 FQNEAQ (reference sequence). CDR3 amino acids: CASSLAATALNTEAFF. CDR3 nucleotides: TGTGCCAGCAGCTTAGCTGCGACAGCACTTAACACTGAAGCTTTCTTT.

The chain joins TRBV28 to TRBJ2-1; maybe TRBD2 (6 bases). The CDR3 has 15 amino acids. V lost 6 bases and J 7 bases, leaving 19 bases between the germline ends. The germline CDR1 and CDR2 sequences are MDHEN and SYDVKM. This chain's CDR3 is CASRRFGDSWNEQFF. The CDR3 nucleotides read TGTGCCAGCAGACGCTTTGGGGACTCTTGGAATGAGCAGTTCTTC.

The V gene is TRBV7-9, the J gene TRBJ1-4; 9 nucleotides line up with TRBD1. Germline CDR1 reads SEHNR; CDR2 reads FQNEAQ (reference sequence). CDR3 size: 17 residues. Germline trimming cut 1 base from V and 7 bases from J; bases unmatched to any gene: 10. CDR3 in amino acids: CASSLESNRGHGEKLFF. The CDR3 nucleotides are TGTGCCAGCAGCTTAGAATCCAACAGGGGGCATGGTGAAAAACTGTTTTTT.